These 21 T cell receptor beta chains share one sample of origin, sequenced in a study of blood T cell repertoires in COVID-19. Sequencing used immunoSEQ multiplex PCR; TCRdb keeps in-frame clones, though not all of them. The profile shows 250,000 to 350,000 clones, about nine tenths of them singletons. The material sequenced was peripheral blood. These receptors were obtained from a woman aged 50 to 60 with COVID-19, enrolled during active disease.

This clone was recorded a few times. V and J are TRBV6-5 and TRBJ2-1; 7 nucleotides line up with TRBD1. The CDR3 has 14 amino acids. Per the germline V gene, CDR1 is MNHEY and CDR2 is SVGAGI. V shed 11 bases and J 6 bases; nucleotides not matched to a gene: 13. CDR3 sequence (DNA): TGTGCCTCCATACGGACGGCAGGGGGCAATGAGCAGTTCTTC. This encodes CASIRTAGGNEQFF.

In regard to this clone: An end of the junction differs from the germline gene, which may be a read error. The chain joins TRBV7-7 to TRBJ2-2; 11 positions match TRBD2. The V gene's germline CDR1 is SSHAT and CDR2 FNYEAQ (reference sequence). The CDR3 consists of 17 residues. The chain's CDR3 is CASSKNPLAGVPGELFF. The CDR3 nucleotides read TGTGCTAGCAGCAAGAACCCACTAGCGGGAGTCCCCGGGGAGCTGTTTTTT.

This clone appeared many times. J is TRBJ1-1 and V is TRBV18; possibly TRBD1 for D (5 bases). Deletions cut 5 bases from V and 4 bases from J, with 11 bases between. The CDR3 consists of 13 residues. Germline CDR1 KGHSH, CDR2 LQKENI. CDR3: CASSEVQGTEAFF. The CDR3 DNA sequence: TGTGCCAGCTCAGAGGTCCAGGGCACTGAAGCTTTCTTT.

The V gene is TRBV19, the J gene TRBJ2-1, with 8 positions matching TRBD2. The CDR3 runs 15 residues. V lost 6 bases to trimming and J lost 6 bases; unmatched junction nucleotides: 10. Germline-derived CDR1 and CDR2 are LNHDA and SQIVND (reference sequence). The CDR3 region is CASRRGAGVINEQFF. The CDR3, as DNA: TGTGCCAGTAGGAGGGGAGCGGGAGTGATCAATGAGCAGTTCTTC.

This chain's CDR3 is CASSNRLAGPRSYNEQFF. The DNA of the CDR3 is TGTGCCAGCAGCAATAGACTAGCGGGACCCCGCTCCTACAATGAGCAGTTCTTC. The chain employs TRBV21-1 and TRBJ2-1; TRBD2 was called by the table and not checked on the DNA. TRBV21-1 is marked as a pseudogene. The CDR3 runs 18 residues.

The V call is TRBV21-1, the J call TRBJ2-5; TRBD2, the table's D call, was not compared with the DNA. TRBV21-1 is marked as a pseudogene. This CDR3 comprises 21 residues. CDR3 residues: CASSKGVPSGRSREGKETQYF. The CDR3 DNA reads TGTGCCAGCAGCAAAGGAGTCCCTAGCGGGAGGTCAAGGGAGGGGAAAGAGACCCAGTACTTC.

The V call is TRBV5-4, the J call TRBJ2-3, with 12 bases matching TRBD2. The ends lost 4 bases at V and 5 bases at J; junction bases unmatched: 8. The CDR3 runs to 16 residues. Germline V gene lookup returns CDR1 SGHNT and CDR2 YYREEE (reference sequence). CDR3 sequence: CASSRRLAGVLDTQYF. CDR3 DNA sequence: TGTGCCAGCAGCCGGCGACTAGCGGGAGTTTTAGATACGCAGTATTTT.

The chain carries TRBV4-1 and TRBJ1-1, with D hard to call. There are 13 residues in the CDR3. Germline V CDR1 and CDR2: MGHRA, YSYEKL. V was pared by 3 bases and J by 7 bases, with 12 bases between. This CDR3 is CASSHVGLYEAFF. DNA of the CDR3: TGCGCCAGCAGCCACGTCGGACTCTATGAAGCTTTCTTT.

The V and J genes are TRBV6-5 and TRBJ1-6; D remains unclear. The CDR3 consists of 15 residues. The V gene lost 7 bases and the J gene lost 7 bases, with 17 bases spanning the gap. Germline loops: CDR1 MNHEY, CDR2 SVGAGI. The CDR3 nucleotides read TGTGCCAGCACCCAGAGGATGGCAGCAAATTCACCCCTCCACTTT. Residues: CASTQRMAANSPLHF.

The rearrangement joins TRBV27 to TRBJ1-2; 9 bases are shared with TRBD1. CDR1 and CDR2 (germline): MNHEY, SMNVEV (reference sequence). Germline trimming cut 6 bases from V and 4 bases from J; bases unmatched to any gene: 12. This CDR3 is 16 amino acids long. The CDR3 DNA is TGTGCCAGCAGGCGTAACAGGGGGCTAACAGCCTATGGCTACACCTTC. Amino acid sequence: CASRRNRGLTAYGYTF.

The chain couples TRBV24-1 to TRBJ2-6, with TRBD1 matching 9 bases. CDR1 is KGHDR, CDR2 SFDVKD, per germline. The CDR3 is 15 residues long. Trimming cost V 9 bases and J 1 base; bases outside gene matches: 3. The CDR3 bases are TGTGCCACCTCCGGGACAGGGTCTGGGGCCAACGTCCTGACTTTC. It yields the protein CATSGTGSGANVLTF.

This chain joins TRBV5-6 and TRBJ2-7; perhaps TRBD2 as D (7 bases). Between the trimmed V and J ends, which lost 4 bases and 3 bases, there was a span of 17 bases. CDR1 is SGHDT and CDR2 is YYEEEE in the germline V gene. The CDR3 loop spans 15 amino acids. The CDR3 loop reads CASSLLGGHHYEQYF. CDR3 coding DNA: TGTGCCAGCAGCCTTCTGGGGGGGCACCACTACGAGCAGTACTTC.

This chain uses TRBV4-1 with TRBJ1-1; D unclear. The germline V gene encodes CDR1 MGHRA and CDR2 YSYEKL. This CDR3 has 14 residues. With 1 base removed from V and 0 bases from J, the gap between germline ends came to 6 bases. The CDR3 loop reads CASSQGSMNTEAFF. CDR3 coding DNA: TGCGCCAGCAGCCAAGGCAGTATGAACACTGAAGCTTTCTTT.

The V and J genes are TRBV12-3 or TRBV12-4 and TRBJ1-1, with D unresolved. Between the trimmed V and J ends, which lost 4 bases and 5 bases, there was a span of 11 bases. The CDR3 has 13 residues. DNA of the CDR3: TGTGCCAGCAGTTCTCGGGGTAGGACTGAAGCTTTCTTT. This encodes CASSSRGRTEAFF.

This clone was seen more than once but under ten times. V is TRBV5-6 and J is TRBJ2-5; TRBD2 is a possible D gene (6 bases). The CDR3 is made up of 13 amino acids. Germline V CDR1 and CDR2: SGHDT, YYEEEE. V was cut by 4 bases and J by 4 bases, with 11 bases left in between. The CDR3 region is CASSLLARETQYF. The CDR3 DNA reads TGTGCCAGCAGCCTACTAGCTCGAGAGACCCAGTACTTC.

The gene calls are TRBV4-3 and TRBJ1-5; D remains ambiguous. Per germline, CDR1 LGHNA and CDR2 YSLEER. The V end was cut by 3 bases, the J end by 2 bases, with 8 bases between. The CDR3 has 14 residues. CDR3 amino acids: CASSHLYGNQPQHF. CDR3 DNA sequence: TGCGCCAGCAGCCATTTGTATGGCAATCAGCCCCAGCATTTT.

V is TRBV20-1 and J is TRBJ1-2; a weak D match, TRBD1 (5 bases). In germline, CDR1 is DFQATT, CDR2 SNEGSKA (reference sequence). Trimming removed 5 bases at V and 4 bases at J, with 8 bases between. The length of the CDR3 is 11 residues. The CDR3 protein is CSASTVYGYTF. The CDR3 coding sequence is TGCAGTGCTTCGACAGTCTATGGCTACACCTTC.

This chain links TRBV7-3 with TRBJ2-7; 7 positions match TRBD2. Germline CDR1 and CDR2: SGHTA and FQGTGA. J lost 3 bases, V lost 0 bases, and 5 bases had no gene match. The CDR3 extends over 15 amino acids. This chain's CDR3 is CASSLTGGSLYEQYF. In DNA form, the CDR3 reads TGTGCCAGCAGCTTAACAGGCGGGAGCCTCTACGAGCAGTACTTC. Complete variable domain (other parts from reference TRBV7-3 and TRBJ2-7): GAGVSQTPSNKVTEKGKYVELRCDPISGHTALYWYRQSLGQGPEFLIYFQGTGAADDSGLPNDRFFAVRPEGSVSTLKIQRTERGDSAVYLCASSLTGGSLYEQYFGPGTRLTVT.

Here the CDR3 DNA reads TGTGCCATCAGTGAGGGTCTAGCTGCCTACAATGAGCAGTTCTTC. Translation gives CAISEGLAAYNEQFF. The rearrangement joins TRBV10-3 to TRBJ2-1; D is possibly TRBD2 (5 bases). The CDR3 consists of 15 residues. Trimming removed 2 bases from V and 2 bases from J, with 10 bases in between. Germline CDR1 ENHRY, CDR2 SYGVKD.

This clone was counted once. The J gene is TRBJ2-1, the V gene TRBV11-2; D is possibly TRBD1 (6 bases). V lost 5 bases, J lost 8 bases, and 16 bases lay in between. The CDR3 consists of 14 residues. Germline V gives CDR1 SGHAT, CDR2 FQNNGV. The CDR3 spells CASSQGTLTYEQFF. The CDR3 region has the DNA TGTGCCAGCAGCCAGGGGACCCTTACTTATGAGCAGTTCTTC.

The gene calls are TRBV2 and TRBJ1-1; 10 bases agree with TRBD1. With 6 bases clipped from V and 3 bases from J, the junction kept 10 bases outside the gene matches. In germline, CDR1 is SNHLY, CDR2 FYNNEI. CDR3 length equals 16 residues. In nucleotides, the CDR3 is TGTGCCAGCAGGGGGACAGGGGACTCGGGGGACACTGAAGCTTTCTTT. Its translation: CASRGTGDSGDTEAFF. Combining the CDR3 with reference TRBV2 and TRBJ1-1 gives the whole variable domain EPEVTQTPSHQVTQMGQEVILRCVPISNHLYFYWYRQILGQKVEFLVSFYNNEISEKSEIFDDQFSVERPDGSNFTLKIRSTKLEDSAMYFCASRGTGDSGDTEAFFGQGTRLTVV.